One sample yielded the 30 T cell receptor beta chains listed below, sequenced in a study of shared clonotypes between healthy human individuals. CD45RO-negative CD8 cells positively selected for CCR7 made up the naive population, which excluded terminally differentiated effector memory CD45RA+ cells. Some clones are missing from TCRdb's copy, which holds only in-frame ones; the method was immunoSEQ multiplex PCR. The sample holds about 2 million clones, approximately 95% seen once. Sequencing input: naive CD8+ T cells sorted from blood. The receptor source for this set is a young man in good health.

This chain joins TRBV9 and TRBJ1-2, with 7 positions matching TRBD1. The V and J ends lost 3 bases and 1 base, in that order; junction bases with no gene match: 3. The CDR3 is made up of 14 amino acids. From germline, CDR1 is SGDLS and CDR2 YYNGEE. In nucleotides, the CDR3 is TGTGCCAGCAGCGGACAGGGTGGTAACTATGGCTACACCTTC. It specifies CASSGQGGNYGYTF.

V gene TRBV4-3 combines with J gene TRBJ2-5; D is undetermined. The germline V and J ends were trimmed by 0 bases and 7 bases, with 9 bases remaining between them. Germline values: CDR1 LGHNA, CDR2 YSLEER. The CDR3 extends over 13 amino acids. CDR3 amino acids: CASSQEGGRTQYF. The DNA of the CDR3 is TGCGCCAGCAGCCAAGAAGGCGGAAGGACCCAGTACTTC.

This chain connects TRBV27 to TRBJ1-1, with D possibly matching TRBD1 (6 bases). There are 15 residues in the CDR3. In germline, CDR1 is MNHEY, CDR2 SMNVEV (reference sequence). V was clipped by 2 bases and J by 3 bases, with 13 bases between them. The CDR3 here is CASSLISTGYTEAFF. The CDR3 DNA is TGTGCCAGCAGTTTAATCTCTACAGGGTACACTGAAGCTTTCTTT.

This clone was seen just once. V usage is TRBV5-1 and J usage is TRBJ2-5; a possible D gene is TRBD1 (5 bases). Germline values: CDR1 SGHRS, CDR2 YFSETQ. The CDR3 sequence is 15 residues long. With 0 bases removed from V and 5 bases from J, the gap between germline ends came to 14 bases. The CDR3 sequence is CASSLGRGTVETQYF. In DNA form, the CDR3 reads TGCGCCAGCAGCTTGGGTAGGGGTACAGTGGAGACCCAGTACTTC.

The V call is TRBV5-1, the J call TRBJ2-6; tentative D call: TRBD2 (5 bases). CDR3 length: 18 residues. In germline, CDR1 is SGHRS, CDR2 YFSETQ. Deletions cut 0 bases from V and 0 bases from J, with 13 bases between. The CDR3 DNA is TGCGCCAGCAGCTTGGAGGGCGGTCGGGGCTCTGGGGCCAACGTCCTGACTTTC. Amino acids: CASSLEGGRGSGANVLTF.

The chain carries TRBV2 and TRBJ2-7; D call uncertain. The CDR3 is 12 amino acids. Trimming left V 5 bases short and J 3 bases short, with 8 bases between. CDR1 is SNHLY and CDR2 is FYNNEI in the germline V gene. The CDR3 sequence is CASSQWGYEQYF. The CDR3, as DNA: TGTGCCAGCAGTCAATGGGGCTACGAGCAGTACTTC.

The sample holds one count of this clone. In nucleotides, the CDR3 is TGTGCCTGGAGTTTCAAAAAAGGACTAGCGGGAAGCTACGAGCAGTACTTC. The encoded protein is CAWSFKKGLAGSYEQYF. This sequence joins TRBV30 and TRBJ2-7; 12 bases agree with TRBD2. The CDR3 totals 17 residues. Trimming at V came to 2 bases and at J to 3 bases, leaving 11 bases not matched to a gene. The germline V gene encodes CDR1 GTSNPN and CDR2 SVGIG (reference sequence).

This chain uses TRBV9 with TRBJ2-7; 14 nucleotides agree with TRBD2. The CDR3 has 18 residues. J lost 2 bases, V lost 3 bases, and 10 bases had no gene match. From germline, CDR1 is SGDLS and CDR2 YYNGEE. DNA for the CDR3: TGTGCCAGCAGCGCTACGTCCGGGACTAGCGGGAGTCCCTACGAGCAGTACTTC. This codes for CASSATSGTSGSPYEQYF.

V gene TRBV4-1 combines with J gene TRBJ2-7; the D gene could be TRBD1 or TRBD2 (5 bases each). CDR3 size: 16 residues. Trimming took 1 base from V and 0 from J, leaving 13 bases between them. Germline V gives CDR1 MGHRA, CDR2 YSYEKL. For the CDR3, the DNA is TGCGCCAGCAGCCAAGCAGGGACGGTGGACTCCTACGAGCAGTACTTC. Translating it yields CASSQAGTVDSYEQYF.

The rearrangement joins TRBV9 to TRBJ1-1; 7 positions match TRBD1. CDR3 length: 15 amino acids. Germline V CDR1 and CDR2: SGDLS, YYNGEE. Germline trimming cut 1 base from V and 5 bases from J; bases unmatched to any gene: 8. CDR3 nucleotide sequence: TGTGCCAGCAGCGTAAGTGGGCAGGGGGAAACTGAAGCTTTCTTT. This encodes CASSVSGQGETEAFF.

V and J are TRBV5-1 and TRBJ2-3; 12 bases align to TRBD2. The J segment lost 2 bases and the V segment lost 3 bases, leaving 4 bases of the junction unmatched. This CDR3 is 16 amino acids long. CDR1 and CDR2 (germline): SGHRS, YFSETQ. CDR3 DNA: TGCGCCAGCAGCTCGGGACTAGCGGGCTTCACAGATACGCAGTATTTT. Its protein product is CASSSGLAGFTDTQYF.

V and J are TRBV4-1 and TRBJ1-1, with D possibly being TRBD1 (5 bases). V lost 4 bases and J 8 bases, leaving 26 bases between the germline ends. CDR3 length equals 17 residues. Germline CDR1 reads MGHRA; CDR2 reads YSYEKL. In DNA form, the CDR3 reads TGCGCCAGCAGCCGGGATTATGAGGGGTATCCTAACGCAGAAGCTTTCTTT. As protein: CASSRDYEGYPNAEAFF.

The chain uses TRBV28 and TRBJ2-3; 9 nucleotides align to TRBD2. This CDR3 contains 13 residues. The germline CDR1 and CDR2 sequences are MDHEN and SYDVKM. Losses at the gene ends were 5 bases for V and 5 bases for J; bases not matched to a gene: 2. This CDR3 reads CASSGAGGDTQYF. The DNA of the CDR3 is TGTGCCAGCAGTGGAGCGGGGGGAGATACGCAGTATTTT.

This clone was seen a single time. J is TRBJ2-5 and V is TRBV27; TRBD2 agrees at 13 bases. Germline values: CDR1 MNHEY, CDR2 SMNVEV (reference sequence). The CDR3 loop spans 16 amino acids. The trim removed 9 bases at V and 4 bases at J, leaving 11 bases unmatched. The CDR3 here is CASGSGTSGDRETQYF. DNA of the CDR3: TGTGCCAGTGGAAGCGGGACTAGCGGGGACCGAGAGACCCAGTACTTC.

The genes are TRBV6-6 and TRBJ2-2; 9 positions match TRBD1. Germline V gene data show CDR1 as MNHNY and CDR2 as SVGAGI (reference sequence). V lost 4 bases and J lost 7; bases outside the gene matches: 7. CDR3 length: 15 amino acids. Here the CDR3 reads CASSFTGGSNGELFF. The DNA for the CDR3 is TGTGCCAGCAGTTTTACAGGGGGCTCTAACGGGGAGCTGTTTTTT.

The chain carries TRBV19 and TRBJ2-7; TRBD2 matches 9 bases. V shed 3 bases and J 7 bases; nucleotides not matched to a gene: 7. Per germline, CDR1 LNHDA and CDR2 SQIVND (reference sequence). The CDR3 contains 14 residues. CDR3 coding DNA: TGTGCCAGTAGTATTGTAGCGGGAGCAGAAGAGCAGTACTTC. This gives the protein CASSIVAGAEEQYF.

CDR3 DNA sequence: TGTGCCAGCAGCGATACGACAGGGGCATCCTACGAGCAGTACTTC. Amino acids: CASSDTTGASYEQYF. The rearrangement uses TRBV7-9 and TRBJ2-7; 8 bases are a match to TRBD1. V was clipped by 5 bases and J by 1 base; unmatched bases: 7. The germline V gene has CDR1 SEHNR and CDR2 FQNEAQ (reference sequence). The CDR3 is 15 amino acids.

The chain recombines TRBV4-1 with TRBJ2-1; D might be TRBD1 (6 bases). Per the germline V gene, CDR1 is MGHRA and CDR2 is YSYEKL. V lost 3 bases, J lost 10 bases, and 13 bases lay in between. The CDR3 is 13 residues long. CDR3 in DNA: TGCGCCAGCAGCCACTCGGGGACATCCGAGCAGTTCTTC. Amino acid sequence: CASSHSGTSEQFF.

The chain recombines TRBV27 with TRBJ2-6, with D unclear. Per the germline V gene, CDR1 is MNHEY and CDR2 is SMNVEV (reference sequence). CDR3 size: 15 residues. V was clipped by 5 bases and J by 2 bases, with 10 bases between them. CDR3 protein: CASSTIGPGANVLTF. The DNA for the CDR3 is TGTGCCAGCAGTACGATCGGGCCTGGGGCCAACGTCCTGACTTTC.

The chain couples TRBV19 to TRBJ2-7; tentative D call: TRBD1 (5 bases). With 8 bases removed from V and 1 base from J, the gap between germline ends came to 12 bases. Germline lookup yields CDR1 LNHDA and CDR2 SQIVND (reference sequence). The CDR3 has 13 amino acids. The CDR3 loop is CASSFDRSYEQYF. The CDR3 DNA sequence: TGTGCCAGTTCGTTTGACAGATCCTACGAGCAGTACTTC.

This clone appeared once. V is TRBV19 and J is TRBJ1-5; D uncertain. Per the germline V gene, CDR1 is LNHDA and CDR2 is SQIVND (reference sequence). There are 16 residues in the CDR3. The V end lost 9 bases, the J end lost 5 bases, and 23 bases lay between the germline ends. This chain's CDR3 is CASSIPDPPRDQPQHF. CDR3 bases: TGTGCCAGCTCCATTCCGGACCCGCCCCGGGATCAGCCCCAGCATTTT.

This clone appeared a few times. The rearrangement uses TRBV2 and TRBJ1-6, with D possibly TRBD1 on 5 matching bases. Germline assignment: CDR1 SNHLY and CDR2 FYNNEI. V lost 3 bases, J lost 0 bases, and 9 bases lay in between. CDR3 length equals 16 residues. The CDR3 nucleotides read TGTGCCAGCAGTGAGCCTGACAGCTCCTATAATTCACCCCTCCACTTT. Its translation is CASSEPDSSYNSPLHF.

This clone was observed once. This chain joins TRBV7-2 and TRBJ2-3; no reliable D call. The V and J ends lost 1 base and 10 bases respectively, with 21 bases between them. CDR3 size: 16 residues. Germline CDR1 and CDR2: SGHTA and FQGNSA. CDR3 amino acids: CASSLGAIRLGDAQYF. In DNA form, the CDR3 reads TGTGCCAGCAGCTTAGGGGCAATCAGGTTGGGTGATGCGCAGTATTTT.

The rearrangement joins TRBV7-2 to TRBJ2-6, with D maybe TRBD1 (6 bases). Per germline, CDR1 SGHTA and CDR2 FQGNSA. The V and J ends lost 0 bases and 1 base respectively, with 16 bases between them. This CDR3 comprises 19 residues. DNA of the CDR3: TGTGCCAGCAGCTTAGCGGACAGCTGGGCGCCATCTGGGGCCAACGTCCTGACTTTC. This gives the protein CASSLADSWAPSGANVLTF.

The J gene is TRBJ2-7, the V gene TRBV9, with 7 bases identical to TRBD1. After removal of 4 bases from V and 6 bases from J, the junction contained 7 bases not matched to a gene. CDR1 is SGDLS, CDR2 YYNGEE, per germline. This CDR3 contains 13 residues. The CDR3 coding sequence is TGTGCCAGCAGCCGCGTGACAGGGTTCGAGCAGTACTTC. Translation: CASSRVTGFEQYF.

The V gene is TRBV9, the J gene TRBJ2-7, with a tentative D call TRBD2 (5 bases). Deletions cut 0 bases from V and 7 bases from J, with 11 bases between. The CDR3 has 13 residues. Germline CDR1 is SGDLS and CDR2 is YYNGEE. DNA for the CDR3: TGTGCCAGCAGCGTAGGATCCGGGGTGGAGCAGTACTTC. Amino acids: CASSVGSGVEQYF. The full variable domain, rest sourced from reference TRBV9 and TRBJ2-7, is DSGVTQTPKHLITATGQRVTLRCSPRSGDLSVYWYQQSLDQGLQFLIQYYNGEERAKGNILERFSAQQFPDLHSELNLSSLELGDSALYFCASSVGSGVEQYFGPGTRLTVT.

Comment on this clone: Mismatch with germline at one junction end may stem from a read error. The J gene is TRBJ2-5, the V gene TRBV11-2, with 9 nucleotides matching TRBD1. The tail of the sequence fits TRBJ2-7 better, so the J call may be wrong. The CDR3 runs to 16 residues. Looked up from germline, CDR1 is SGHAT and CDR2 is FQNNGV. The CDR3 coding sequence is TGTGCCAGCAGCTTAGTCCGGGGACAGGGCTCCGACGAGCAGTACTTC. Protein: CASSLVRGQGSDEQYF.

V usage is TRBV21-1 and J usage is TRBJ2-3; the D segment call TRBD1 is taken from the table without a DNA check. TRBV21-1 is described as a pseudogene. The CDR3 contains 14 residues. The CDR3 is CASSKGQNTDTQYF. The DNA of the CDR3 is TGTGCCAGCAGCAAAGGACAGAACACAGATACGCAGTATTTT.

The CDR3 nucleotides read TGTGCCAGCAGACCCGGGGACAGGGGAGCCTACGAGCAGTACTTC. Residues: CASRPGDRGAYEQYF. The chain links TRBV25-1 to TRBJ2-5, with 10 positions matching TRBD1. The last part of the DNA fits TRBJ2-7 better; the J call may be wrong. The CDR3 is 15 amino acids. The germline V gene encodes CDR1 MGHDK and CDR2 SYGVNS.

The chain has TRBV28 and TRBJ1-2, with 8 bases identical to TRBD1. V gave up 0 bases and J gave up 6 bases; unmatched junction bases: 3. The length of the CDR3 is 14 residues. Germline V gene lookup returns CDR1 MDHEN and CDR2 SYDVKM. The chain's CDR3 is CASSLWGQENGYTF. DNA for the CDR3: TGTGCCAGCAGTTTATGGGGACAGGAAAATGGCTACACCTTC.